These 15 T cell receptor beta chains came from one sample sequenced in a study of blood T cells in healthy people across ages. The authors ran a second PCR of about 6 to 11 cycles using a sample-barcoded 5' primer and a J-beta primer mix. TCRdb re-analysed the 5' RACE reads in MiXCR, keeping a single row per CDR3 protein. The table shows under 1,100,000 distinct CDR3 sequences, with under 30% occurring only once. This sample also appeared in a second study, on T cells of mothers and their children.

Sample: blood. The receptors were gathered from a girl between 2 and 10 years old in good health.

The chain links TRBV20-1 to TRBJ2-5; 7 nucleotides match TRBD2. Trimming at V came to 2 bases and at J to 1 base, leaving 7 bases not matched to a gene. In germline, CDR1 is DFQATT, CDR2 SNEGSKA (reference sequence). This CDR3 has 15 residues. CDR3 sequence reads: CSARNLLASQETQYF. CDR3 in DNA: TGCAGTGCTAGAAACCTACTAGCGTCCCAAGAGACCCAGTACTTC.

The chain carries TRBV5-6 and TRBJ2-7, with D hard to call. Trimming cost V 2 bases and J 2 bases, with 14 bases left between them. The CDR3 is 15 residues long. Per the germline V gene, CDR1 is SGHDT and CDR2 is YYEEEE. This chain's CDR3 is CASSFSRDGPYEQYF. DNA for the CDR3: TGTGCCAGCAGCTTCTCCCGAGATGGCCCCTACGAGCAGTACTTC. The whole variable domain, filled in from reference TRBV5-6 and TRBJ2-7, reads DAGVTQSPTHLIKTRGQQVTLRCSPKSGHDTVSWYQQALGQGPQFIFQYYEEEERQRGNFPDRFSGHQFPNYSSELNVNALLLGDSALYLCASSFSRDGPYEQYFGPGTRLTVT.

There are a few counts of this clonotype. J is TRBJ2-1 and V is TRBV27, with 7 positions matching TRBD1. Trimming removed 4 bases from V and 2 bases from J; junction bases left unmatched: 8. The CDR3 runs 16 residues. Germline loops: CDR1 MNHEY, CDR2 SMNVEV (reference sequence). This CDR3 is CASSSPQGLPYNEQFF. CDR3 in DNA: TGTGCCAGCAGTTCCCCACAGGGGCTTCCCTACAATGAGCAGTTCTTC.

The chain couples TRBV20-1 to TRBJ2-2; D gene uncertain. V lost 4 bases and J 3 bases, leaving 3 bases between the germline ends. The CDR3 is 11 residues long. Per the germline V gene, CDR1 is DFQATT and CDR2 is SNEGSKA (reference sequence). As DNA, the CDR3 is TGCAGTGCTACCGACACCGGGGAGCTGTTTTTT. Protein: CSATDTGELFF.

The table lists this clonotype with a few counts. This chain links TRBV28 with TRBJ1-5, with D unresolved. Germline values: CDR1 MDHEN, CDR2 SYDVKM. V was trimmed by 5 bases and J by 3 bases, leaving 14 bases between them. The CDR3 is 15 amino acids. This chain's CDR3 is CASSPGQVINQPQHF. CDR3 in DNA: TGTGCCAGCAGTCCCGGGCAGGTAATCAATCAGCCCCAGCATTTT.

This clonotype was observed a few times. The CDR3 here is CASSLWGEGAGYEQYF. The CDR3 nucleotides are TGTGCCAGCAGCTTATGGGGTGAGGGCGCGGGGTACGAGCAGTACTTC. This chain links TRBV7-2 with TRBJ2-1, with D possibly being TRBD2 (6 bases). The J call may be incorrect, as the DNA end agrees better with TRBJ2-7. In germline, CDR1 is SGHTA, CDR2 FQGNSA. There are 16 residues in the CDR3.

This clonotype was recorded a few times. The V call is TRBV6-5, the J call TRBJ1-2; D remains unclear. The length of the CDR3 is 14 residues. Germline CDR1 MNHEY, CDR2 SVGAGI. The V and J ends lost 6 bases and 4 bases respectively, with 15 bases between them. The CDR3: CASSSEDFGYGYTF. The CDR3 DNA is TGTGCCAGCAGCTCCGAGGATTTTGGCTATGGCTACACCTTC.

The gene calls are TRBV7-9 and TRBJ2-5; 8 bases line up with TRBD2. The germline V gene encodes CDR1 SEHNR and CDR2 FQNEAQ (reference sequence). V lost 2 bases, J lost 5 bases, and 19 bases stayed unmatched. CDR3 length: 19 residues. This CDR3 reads CASSLIFRAGESSGETQYF. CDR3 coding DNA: TGTGCCAGCAGCTTAATATTCAGAGCGGGAGAATCGAGTGGGGAGACCCAGTACTTC. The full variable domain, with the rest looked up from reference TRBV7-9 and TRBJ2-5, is DTGVSQNPRHKITKRGQNVTFRCDPISEHNRLYWYRQTLGQGPEFLTYFQNEAQLEKSRLLSDRFSAERPKGSFSTLEIQRTEQGDSAMYLCASSLIFRAGESSGETQYFGPGTRLLVL.

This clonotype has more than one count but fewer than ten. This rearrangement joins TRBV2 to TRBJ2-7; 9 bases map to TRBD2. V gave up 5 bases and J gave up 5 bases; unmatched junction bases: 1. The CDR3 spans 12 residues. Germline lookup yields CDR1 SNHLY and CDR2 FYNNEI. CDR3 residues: CASSRLADEQYF. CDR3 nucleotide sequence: TGTGCCAGCAGTCGACTAGCGGACGAGCAGTACTTC.

Here the CDR3 reads CASSLGSRGPYGYTF. CDR3 nucleotides: TGTGCCAGCAGCTTGGGGAGTAGGGGGCCCTATGGCTACACCTTC. The rearrangement links TRBV7-2 to TRBJ1-2; 7 nucleotides match TRBD1. The CDR3 covers 15 residues. Trimming took 3 bases from V and 4 from J; bases not matched to a gene: 8. Germline V lookup: CDR1 SGHTA, CDR2 FQGNSA.

CDR3 DNA: TGTGCCAGCACCTCCACATTCGAGGGTGACGAGCAGTACTTC. The encoded protein is CASTSTFEGDEQYF. The rearrangement uses TRBV7-8 and TRBJ2-7, with a weak D call TRBD2 (5 bases). Trimming took 7 bases from V and 5 from J, leaving 18 bases between them. Germline assignment: CDR1 SGHVS and CDR2 FQNEAQ. The CDR3 extends over 14 amino acids.

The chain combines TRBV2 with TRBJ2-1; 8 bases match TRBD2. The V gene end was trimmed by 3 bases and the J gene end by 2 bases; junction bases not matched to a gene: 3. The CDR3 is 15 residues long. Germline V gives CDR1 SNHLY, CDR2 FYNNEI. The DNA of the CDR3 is TGTGCCAGCAGTGAGAGCGGGAGTGCCTACAATGAGCAGTTCTTC. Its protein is CASSESGSAYNEQFF.

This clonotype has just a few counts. CDR3 amino acids: CATSRGTGAGYYLNTEAFF. The CDR3 region has the DNA TGTGCCACCAGCAGAGGGACTGGGGCCGGATACTATTTGAACACTGAAGCTTTCTTT. This sequence joins TRBV15 and TRBJ1-1; tentatively, D is TRBD1 (5 bases). CDR1 is LNHNV and CDR2 is YYDKDF in the germline V gene (reference sequence). Trimming left V 1 base short and J 0 bases short, with 21 bases between. CDR3 length: 19 residues. Together with reference TRBV15 and TRBJ1-1, the CDR3 gives the full variable domain: DAMVIQNPRYQVTQFGKPVTLSCSQTLNHNVMYWYQQKSSQAPKLLFHYYDKDFNNEADTPDNFQSRRPNTSFCFLDIRSPGLGDTAMYLCATSRGTGAGYYLNTEAFFGQGTRLTVV.

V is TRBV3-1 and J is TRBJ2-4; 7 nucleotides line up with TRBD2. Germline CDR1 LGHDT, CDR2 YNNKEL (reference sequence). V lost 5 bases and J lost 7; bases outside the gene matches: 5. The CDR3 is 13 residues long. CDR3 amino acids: CASSYGEGNIQYF. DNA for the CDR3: TGTGCCAGCAGCTACGGGGAGGGGAACATTCAGTACTTC.

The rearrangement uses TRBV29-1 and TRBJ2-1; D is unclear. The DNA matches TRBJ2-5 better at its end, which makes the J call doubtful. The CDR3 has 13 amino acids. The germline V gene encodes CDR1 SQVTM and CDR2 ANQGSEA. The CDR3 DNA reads TGCAGCGTTGAGAAGGGTGGGCGAGAGACCCAGTACTTC. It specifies CSVEKGGRETQYF.